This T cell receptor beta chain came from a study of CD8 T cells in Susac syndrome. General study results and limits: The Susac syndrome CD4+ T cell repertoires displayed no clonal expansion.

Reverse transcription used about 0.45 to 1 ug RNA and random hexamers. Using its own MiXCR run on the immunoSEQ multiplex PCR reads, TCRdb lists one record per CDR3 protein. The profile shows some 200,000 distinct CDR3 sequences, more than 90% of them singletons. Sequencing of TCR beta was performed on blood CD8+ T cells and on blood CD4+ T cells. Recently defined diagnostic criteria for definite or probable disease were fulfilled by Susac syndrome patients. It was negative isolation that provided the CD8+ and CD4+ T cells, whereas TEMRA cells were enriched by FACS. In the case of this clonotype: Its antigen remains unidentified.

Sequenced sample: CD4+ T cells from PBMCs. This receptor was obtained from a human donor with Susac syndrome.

CDR3 amino acids: CASHRLAGGRDEQFF. The CDR3, as DNA: TGTGCCAGCCACCGACTAGCGGGGGGCCGGGATGAGCAGTTCTTC. The gene calls are TRBV12-3 or TRBV12-4 and TRBJ2-1; 13 bases line up with TRBD2. The CDR3 length is 15 residues. With V trimmed by 8 bases and J by 8 bases, 9 bases remained unmatched.